The following is a T cell receptor (beta chain) sequence with its context. The CDR3 is 14 residues long. Trimming shortened V by 5 bases and J by 4 bases, and 15 bases separated the two germline ends. Germline loops: CDR1 MDHEN, CDR2 SYDVKM. Original analysis: How many nucleated cells were present was estimated from reference gene primer amplification. The data were produced by immunoSEQ multiplex PCR, yet TCRdb's version contains in-frame clones alone and is incomplete. Clone size and V and J calls were adopted from that table, with D and trimming inferred from the DNA. The sample holds 90,000 to 150,000 clones, approximately 80% seen once. The sample is drawn from a study of blood T cell repertoires in COVID-19. Study as a whole: Acute and convalescent COVID-19 samples came from the United States, Italy and Spain. Sources were T cells, B-cell-depleted T cells, or PBMCs; the material itself was cDNA or gDNA.

Sequencing was performed on peripheral blood. This sequence joins TRBV28 and TRBJ2-7; TRBD2 might be the D (7 bases). The receptor's source is a human donor in a cohort sampled during active COVID-19. This CDR3 reads CASSPGGQGYEQYF. The CDR3, as DNA: TGTGCCAGCAGTCCGGGGGGCCAGGGTTACGAGCAGTACTTC.